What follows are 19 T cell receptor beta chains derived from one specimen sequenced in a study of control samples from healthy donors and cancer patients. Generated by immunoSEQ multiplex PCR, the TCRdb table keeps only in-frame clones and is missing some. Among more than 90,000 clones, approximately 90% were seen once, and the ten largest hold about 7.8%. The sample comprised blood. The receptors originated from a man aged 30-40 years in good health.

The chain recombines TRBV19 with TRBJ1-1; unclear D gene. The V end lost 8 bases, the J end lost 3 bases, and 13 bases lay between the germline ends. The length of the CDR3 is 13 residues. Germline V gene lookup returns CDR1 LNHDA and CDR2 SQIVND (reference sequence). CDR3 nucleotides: TGTGCCAGTGTCCCACGAGGGCACACTGAAGCTTTCTTT. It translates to CASVPRGHTEAFF.

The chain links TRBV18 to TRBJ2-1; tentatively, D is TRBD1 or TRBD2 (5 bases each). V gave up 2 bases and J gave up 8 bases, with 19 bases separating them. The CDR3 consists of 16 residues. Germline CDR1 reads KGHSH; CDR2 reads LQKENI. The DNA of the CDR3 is TGTGCCAGCTCACCAGACCGGGACGGATTGGTCGATGAGCAGTTCTTC. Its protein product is CASSPDRDGLVDEQFF.

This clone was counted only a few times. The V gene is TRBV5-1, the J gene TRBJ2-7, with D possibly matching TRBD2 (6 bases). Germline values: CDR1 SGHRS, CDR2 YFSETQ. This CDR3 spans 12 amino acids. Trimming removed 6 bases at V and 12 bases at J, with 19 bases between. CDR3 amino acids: CASTIAAPPGYF. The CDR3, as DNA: TGCGCCAGCACCATAGCGGCGCCGCCCGGGTACTTC.

CDR3 DNA sequence: TGTGCCAGTAGTATTTGGCAGATCGGTGGCAATCAGCCCCAGCATTTT. It specifies CASSIWQIGGNQPQHF. The J gene is TRBJ1-5, the V gene TRBV19; D gene ambiguous. Germline CDR1 is LNHDA and CDR2 is SQIVND (reference sequence). Between the trimmed V and J ends, which lost 3 bases and 2 bases, there was a span of 14 bases. This CDR3 comprises 16 residues.

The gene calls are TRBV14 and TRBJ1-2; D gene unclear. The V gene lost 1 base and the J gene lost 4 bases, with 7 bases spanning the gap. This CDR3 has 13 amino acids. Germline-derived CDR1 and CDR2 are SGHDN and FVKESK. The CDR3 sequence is CASSQGLRYGYTF. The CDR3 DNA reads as TGTGCCAGCAGCCAAGGACTCCGCTATGGCTACACCTTC.

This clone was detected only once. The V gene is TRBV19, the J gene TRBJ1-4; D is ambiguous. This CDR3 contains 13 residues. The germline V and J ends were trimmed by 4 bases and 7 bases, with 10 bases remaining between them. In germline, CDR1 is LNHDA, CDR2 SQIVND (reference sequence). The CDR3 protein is CASSTMGGEKLFF. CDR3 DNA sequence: TGTGCCAGTAGTACCATGGGTGGTGAAAAACTGTTTTTT.

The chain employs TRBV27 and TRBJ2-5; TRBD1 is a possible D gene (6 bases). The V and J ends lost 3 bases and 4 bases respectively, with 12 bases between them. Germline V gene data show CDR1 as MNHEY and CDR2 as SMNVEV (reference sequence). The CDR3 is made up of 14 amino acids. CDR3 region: CASSFDSGAETQYF. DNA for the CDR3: TGTGCCAGCAGTTTTGACTCAGGGGCAGAGACCCAGTACTTC.

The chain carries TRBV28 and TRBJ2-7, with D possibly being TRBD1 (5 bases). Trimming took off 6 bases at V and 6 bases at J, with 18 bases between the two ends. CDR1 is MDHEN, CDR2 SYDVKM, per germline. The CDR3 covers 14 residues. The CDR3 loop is CASRSHRPTIEQYF. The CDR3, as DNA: TGTGCCAGCAGGTCCCACAGGCCCACCATCGAGCAGTACTTC.

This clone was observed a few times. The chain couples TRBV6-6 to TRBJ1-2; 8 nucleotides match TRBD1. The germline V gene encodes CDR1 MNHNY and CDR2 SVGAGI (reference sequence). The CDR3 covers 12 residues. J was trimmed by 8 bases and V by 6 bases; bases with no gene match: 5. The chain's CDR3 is CASRGQGWGYTF. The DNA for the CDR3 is TGTGCCAGCAGAGGACAGGGTTGGGGCTACACCTTC.

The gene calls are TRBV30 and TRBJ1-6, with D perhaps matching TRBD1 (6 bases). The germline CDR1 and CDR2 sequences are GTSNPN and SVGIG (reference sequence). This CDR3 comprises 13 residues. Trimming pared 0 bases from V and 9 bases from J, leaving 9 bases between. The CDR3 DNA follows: TGTGCCTGGAGTGTACAGGGTCTTTCACCCCTCCACTTT. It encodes CAWSVQGLSPLHF.

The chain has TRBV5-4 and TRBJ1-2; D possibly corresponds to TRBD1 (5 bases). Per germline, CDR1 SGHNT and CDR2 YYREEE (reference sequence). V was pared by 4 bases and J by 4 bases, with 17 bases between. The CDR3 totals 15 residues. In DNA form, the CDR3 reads TGTGCCAGCAGCACCTGGAGTCCCGGGGGCTATGGCTACACCTTC. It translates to CASSTWSPGGYGYTF.

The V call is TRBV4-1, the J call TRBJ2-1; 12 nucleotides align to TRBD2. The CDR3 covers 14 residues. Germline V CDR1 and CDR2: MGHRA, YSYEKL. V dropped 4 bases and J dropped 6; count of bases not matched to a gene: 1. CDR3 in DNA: TGCGCCAGCAGCCGGACTAGCGGGGTCAATGAGCAGTTCTTC. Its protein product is CASSRTSGVNEQFF.

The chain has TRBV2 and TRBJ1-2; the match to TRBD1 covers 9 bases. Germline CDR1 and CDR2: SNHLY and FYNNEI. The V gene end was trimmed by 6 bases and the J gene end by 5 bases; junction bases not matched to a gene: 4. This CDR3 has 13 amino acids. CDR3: CASSGQGRYGYTF. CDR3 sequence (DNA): TGTGCCAGCAGCGGACAGGGGCGATATGGCTACACCTTC. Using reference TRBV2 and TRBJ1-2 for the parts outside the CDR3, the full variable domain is EPEVTQTPSHQVTQMGQEVILRCVPISNHLYFYWYRQILGQKVEFLVSFYNNEISEKSEIFDDQFSVERPDGSNFTLKIRSTKLEDSAMYFCASSGQGRYGYTFGSGTRLTVV.

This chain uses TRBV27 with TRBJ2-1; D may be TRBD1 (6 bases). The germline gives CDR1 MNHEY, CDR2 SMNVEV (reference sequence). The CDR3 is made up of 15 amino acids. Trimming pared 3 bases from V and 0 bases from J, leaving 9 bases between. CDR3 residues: CASSFIGGSYNEQFF. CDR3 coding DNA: TGTGCCAGCAGTTTTATAGGGGGCTCCTACAATGAGCAGTTCTTC.

CDR3 in DNA: TGTGCCTGGAGCCGGGGGCTCGTCTCTGGAAACACCATATATTTT. Translated, it gives CAWSRGLVSGNTIYF. The chain employs TRBV30 and TRBJ1-3, with D possibly being TRBD1 (6 bases). CDR3 length: 15 amino acids. V dropped 3 bases and J dropped 0 bases, with 12 bases sitting between them. The V gene's germline CDR1 is GTSNPN and CDR2 SVGIG (reference sequence).

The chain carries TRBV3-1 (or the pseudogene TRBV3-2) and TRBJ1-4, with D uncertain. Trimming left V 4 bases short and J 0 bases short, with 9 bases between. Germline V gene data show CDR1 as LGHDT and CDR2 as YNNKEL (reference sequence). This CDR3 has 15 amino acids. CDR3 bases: TGTGCCAGCAGCCCCCTCAGCGCAACTAATGAAAAACTGTTTTTT. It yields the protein CASSPLSATNEKLFF.

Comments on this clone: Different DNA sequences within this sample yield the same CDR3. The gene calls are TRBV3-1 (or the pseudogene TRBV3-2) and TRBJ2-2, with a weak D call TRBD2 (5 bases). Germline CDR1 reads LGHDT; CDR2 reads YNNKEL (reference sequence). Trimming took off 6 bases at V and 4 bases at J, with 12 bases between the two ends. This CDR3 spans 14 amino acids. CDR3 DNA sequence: TGTGCCAGCAGTCCCTCCAGCGGCACCGGGGAGCTGTTTTTT. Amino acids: CASSPSSGTGELFF.

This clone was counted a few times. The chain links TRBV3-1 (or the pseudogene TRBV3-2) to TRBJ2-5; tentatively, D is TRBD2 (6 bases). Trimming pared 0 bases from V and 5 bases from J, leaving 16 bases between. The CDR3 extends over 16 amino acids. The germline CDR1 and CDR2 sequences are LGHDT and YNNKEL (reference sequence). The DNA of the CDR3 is TGTGCCAGCAGCCAAGATCTTCCGGGGAGGTGGGAGACCCAGTACTTC. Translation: CASSQDLPGRWETQYF.

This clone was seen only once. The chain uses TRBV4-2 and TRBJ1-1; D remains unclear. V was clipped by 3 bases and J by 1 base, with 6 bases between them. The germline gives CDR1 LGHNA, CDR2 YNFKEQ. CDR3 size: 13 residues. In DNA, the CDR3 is TGTGCCAGCAGCCAGATACAGAACACTGAAGCTTTCTTT. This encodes CASSQIQNTEAFF.